This is a list of T cell receptor beta chains from one sample in a study of cytomegalovirus exposure and HLA in healthy donors. Repertoires were generated with immunoSEQ multiplex PCR, while TCRdb's copy carries only in-frame clones and drops some. The specimen's table records more than 40,000 clones. The sequenced sample was PBMCs. The receptors stem from a woman aged 35 to 49 in good health and CMV-seronegative. Each CDR3 is given with its conserved first and last residue. Each record gives: V gene, CDR3 protein.

TRBV11-1 | CASSLGSTGELFF
TRBV5-1 | CASSLAATSGEGDTQYF
TRBV7-3 | CASSLGQGDEQYF
TRBV6-6 | CASSYRQGGSYEQYF
TRBV5-6 | CASSKPGLAVQYF
TRBV4-1 | CASSQDLALAGGTSYEQYF
TRBV6-1 | CASSEAGEYDQPQHF
TRBV27 | CASTQAGSDTQYF
TRBV2 | CASSGPDSNQPQHF
TRBV9 | CASSKQGSGANVLTF
TRBV12-5 | CASGILDWGLAEHEQYF
TRBV29-1 | CSVVQGARLDSAAFF
TRBV5-1 | CASSLERRNYGYTF
TRBV7-8 | CASSLVVRGSSDNEQFF
TRBV9 | CASSPYWTANTEAFF
TRBV2 | CASSRGSDFPGEQYF
TRBV5-1 | CASSTRPTSGGEGTQYF
TRBV19 | CASSTLERGFHEQYF
TRBV7-6 | CASSFNPPRQGNEKLFF
TRBV19 | CASSFAGGDNEQFF
TRBV6-5 | CASSYVPGKVDEQYF
TRBV9 | CASSSKSTDTQYF
TRBV9 | CASSPSAGQGAYEQFF
TRBV12-5 | CASGKRTSGVENEQFF
TRBV2 | CASSGGREGPYQETQYF
TRBV29-1 | CSVVLRAHSTDTQYF
TRBV23-1 | CASSQRQDRGNDNQPQHF
TRBV18 | CASSPGGTPTYEQYF
TRBV27 | CASSLDRVQPQHF
TRBV9 | CASSVGSGVVYEQYF
TRBV5-1 | CASSLGQGEQPQHF
TRBV6-5 | CASNRVRGEQFF
TRBV4-2 | CASSQDRYTGTPLENYGYTF
TRBV28 | CASSHQDSAYEQYF
TRBV6-1 | CASSEGGSVETQYF